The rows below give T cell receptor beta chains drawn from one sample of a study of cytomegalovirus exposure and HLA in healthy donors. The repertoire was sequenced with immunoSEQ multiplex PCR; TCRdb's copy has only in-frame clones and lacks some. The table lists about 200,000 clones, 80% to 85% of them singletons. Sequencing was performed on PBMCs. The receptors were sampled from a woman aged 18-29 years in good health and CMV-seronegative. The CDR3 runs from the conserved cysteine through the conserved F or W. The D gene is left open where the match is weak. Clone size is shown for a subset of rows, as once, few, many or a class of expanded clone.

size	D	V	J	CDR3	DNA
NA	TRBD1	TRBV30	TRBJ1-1	CAGTGVTNTEAFF	TGTGCCGGGACAGGGGTTACGAACACTGAAGCTTTCTTT
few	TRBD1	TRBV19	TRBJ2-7	CASSSGGIGEQYF	TGTGCCAGTAGTTCAGGGGGCATTGGAGAGCAGTACTTC
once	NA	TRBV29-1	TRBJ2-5	CSVGRGGETQYF	TGCAGCGTAGGCAGGGGTGGGGAGACCCAGTACTTC
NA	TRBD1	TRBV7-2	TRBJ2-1	CASSLVGTGMANEQFF	TGTGCCAGCAGCTTAGTGGGGACAGGGATGGCAAATGAGCAGTTCTTC
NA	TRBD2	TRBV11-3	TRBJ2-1	CASSQRAGVTTHEQFF	TGTGCCAGCAGCCAAAGAGCGGGAGTCACCACCCATGAGCAGTTCTTC
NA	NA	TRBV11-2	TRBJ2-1	CASSFRGEQFF	TGTGCCAGCAGCTTTAGGGGGGAGCAGTTCTTC
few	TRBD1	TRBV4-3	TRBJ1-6	CASSQSAKGAGSPLHF	TGCGCCAGCAGCCAGTCCGCCAAGGGGGCAGGGTCACCCCTCCACTTT
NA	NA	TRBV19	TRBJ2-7	CASTPLGGSYEQYF	TGTGCCAGTACCCCCCTAGGGGGATCCTACGAGCAGTACTTC
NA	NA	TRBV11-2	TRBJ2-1	CASSLVQGPYNEQFF	TGTGCCAGCAGCTTAGTACAGGGACCCTACAATGAGCAGTTCTTC
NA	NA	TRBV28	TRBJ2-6	CASSSRGPGANVLTF	TGTGCCAGCAGTTCCAGGGGACCCGGGGCCAACGTCCTGACTTTC
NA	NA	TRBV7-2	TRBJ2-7	CASSPGGGQVAYEQYF	TGTGCCAGCAGCCCAGGGGGAGGACAGGTCGCCTACGAGCAGTACTTC
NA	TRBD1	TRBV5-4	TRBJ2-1	CASSLRGRNEQFF	TGTGCCAGCAGCTTAAGGGGGCGGAATGAGCAGTTCTTC
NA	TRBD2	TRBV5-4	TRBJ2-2	CASSSGLAGVTGELFF	TGTGCCAGCAGCTCAGGACTAGCGGGAGTTACCGGGGAGCTGTTTTTT
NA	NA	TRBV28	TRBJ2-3	CASSFETDTQYF	TGTGCCAGCAGTTTTGAGACAGATACGCAGTATTTT
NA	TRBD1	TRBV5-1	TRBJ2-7	CASSLGHGTVYEQYF	TGCGCTAGCAGCTTGGGTCACGGGACAGTTTACGAGCAGTACTTC
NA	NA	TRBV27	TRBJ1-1	CASSCVAGQSSGMNTEAFF	TGTGCCAGCAGTTGCGTAGCTGGACAGTCTAGTGGAATGAACACTGAAGCTTTCTTT
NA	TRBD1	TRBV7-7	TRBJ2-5	CASSRGTGQETQYF	TGTGCCAGCAGCAGGGGGACAGGACAAGAGACCCAGTACTTC
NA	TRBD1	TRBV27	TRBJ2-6	CASSLQGSGANVLTF	TGTGCCAGCAGTCTACAGGGGTCTGGGGCCAACGTCCTGACTTTC
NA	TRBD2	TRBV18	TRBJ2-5	CASSPTGEGLETQYF	TGTGCCAGCTCACCGACTGGGGAGGGGCTCGAGACCCAGTACTTC
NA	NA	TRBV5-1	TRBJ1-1	CASSLVQANTEAFF	TGCGCCAGCAGCTTGGTACAGGCGAACACTGAAGCTTTCTTT
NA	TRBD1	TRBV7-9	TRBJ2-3	CASSSGDSFTQYF	TGTGCCAGCAGCTCCGGGGACAGCTTTACGCAGTATTTT
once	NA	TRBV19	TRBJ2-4	CASSVGQDIAKNIQYF	TGTGCCAGTAGTGTCGGACAAGATATAGCCAAAAACATTCAGTACTTC
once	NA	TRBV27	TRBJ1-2	CASRTGAPRSGYTF	TGTGCCAGCAGGACAGGAGCCCCACGGAGTGGCTACACCTTC
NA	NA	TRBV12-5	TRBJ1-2	CASGPWDSHNYGYTF	TGTGCTAGTGGTCCCTGGGACTCCCATAACTATGGCTACACCTTC
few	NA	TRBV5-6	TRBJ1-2	CASSYNSYGYTF	TGTGCCAGCAGTTACAACAGCTATGGCTACACCTTC
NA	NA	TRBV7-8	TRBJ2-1	CASSLPSGSYNEQFF	TGTGCCAGCAGCTTACCAAGCGGGTCTTACAATGAGCAGTTCTTC
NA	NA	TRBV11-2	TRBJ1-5	CASSLGLTDSNQPQHF	TGTGCCAGCAGCTTAGGCCTCACAGATAGCAATCAGCCCCAGCATTTT
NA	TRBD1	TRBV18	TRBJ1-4	CASSPIGTVGEKLFF	TGTGCCAGCTCGCCAATCGGGACAGTAGGTGAAAAACTGTTTTTT
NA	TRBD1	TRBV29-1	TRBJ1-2	CSADPGGYGYTF	TGCAGCGCCGATCCAGGGGGGTATGGCTACACCTTC
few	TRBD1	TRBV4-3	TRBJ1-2	CASSQDQGARENYGYTF	TGCGCCAGCAGCCAAGATCAGGGGGCAAGGGAAAACTATGGCTACACCTTC
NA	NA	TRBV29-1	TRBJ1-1	CSALFRVPNTEAFF	TGCAGCGCTCTATTCAGGGTCCCGAACACTGAAGCTTTCTTT
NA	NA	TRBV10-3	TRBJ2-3	CASPTIPRGRTDTQYF	TGTGCCAGCCCTACTATTCCGCGGGGTCGCACAGATACGCAGTATTTT
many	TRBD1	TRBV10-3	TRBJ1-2	CAISGFPGRSYRDRAGGYTF	TGTGCCATCAGTGGGTTCCCAGGACGATCTTACCGGGACAGGGCGGGAGGCTACACCTTC
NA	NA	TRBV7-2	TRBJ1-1	CASSLRGTNTEAFF	TGTGCCAGCAGCTTAAGGGGTACGAACACTGAAGCTTTCTTT
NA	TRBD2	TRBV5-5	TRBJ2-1	CASSFRGRSSYNEQFF	TGTGCCAGCAGCTTCCGCGGGAGAAGCTCCTACAATGAGCAGTTCTTC
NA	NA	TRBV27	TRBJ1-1	CASSLHGGAPTEAFF	TGTGCCAGCAGTTTACATGGGGGGGCGCCCACTGAAGCTTTCTTT
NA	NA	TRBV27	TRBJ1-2	CASGDGMDNYGYTF	TGTGCCAGCGGCGACGGGATGGATAACTATGGCTACACCTTC
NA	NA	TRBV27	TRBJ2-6	CASSLFSDRSGANVLTF	TGTGCCAGCAGTTTATTTTCTGACAGATCTGGGGCCAACGTCCTGACTTTC
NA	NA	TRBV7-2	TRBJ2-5	CASRIPGQKETQYF	TGTGCCAGCAGAATACCGGGACAAAAAGAGACCCAGTACTTC
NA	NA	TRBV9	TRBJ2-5	CASSVGFEGGIRETQYF	TGTGCCAGCAGCGTAGGTTTTGAGGGGGGGATACGGGAGACCCAGTACTTC
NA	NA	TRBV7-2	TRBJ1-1	CASSSGARTEAFF	TGTGCCAGCAGCTCAGGGGCTCGGACTGAAGCTTTCTTT
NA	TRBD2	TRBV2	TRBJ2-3	CASSAAASGSATDTQYF	TGTGCCAGCAGCGCAGCCGCTAGCGGGAGTGCCACAGATACGCAGTATTTT
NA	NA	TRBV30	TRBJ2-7	CAWSVQEDYEQYF	TGTGCCTGGAGTGTACAAGAGGACTACGAGCAGTACTTC
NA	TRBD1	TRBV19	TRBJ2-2	CASSTTGGWGTGELFF	TGTGCCAGTAGTACCACAGGGGGCTGGGGCACCGGGGAGCTGTTTTTT
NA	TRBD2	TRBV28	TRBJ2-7	CASSPQRESYEQYF	TGTGCCAGCAGTCCACAGCGGGAATCCTACGAGCAGTACTTC
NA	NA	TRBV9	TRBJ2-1	CASSVEGLGSSYNEQFF	TGTGCCAGCAGCGTAGAAGGGCTGGGGAGCTCCTACAATGAGCAGTTCTTC
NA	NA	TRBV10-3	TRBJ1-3	CAISTEGVESGNTIYF	TGTGCCATCAGTACCGAGGGGGTGGAATCTGGAAACACCATATATTTT
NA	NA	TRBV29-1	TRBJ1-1	CSVYQAGTEAFF	TGCAGCGTCTACCAGGCGGGAACTGAAGCTTTCTTT
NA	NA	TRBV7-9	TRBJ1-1	CASSLEGFMHTEAFF	TGTGCCAGCAGCTTAGAGGGGTTCATGCACACTGAAGCTTTCTTT
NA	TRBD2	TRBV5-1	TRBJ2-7	CASDPPREKVARRWREQYF	TGCGCCAGCGACCCCCCGCGGGAGAAGGTGGCGAGGCGGTGGCGTGAGCAGTACTTC
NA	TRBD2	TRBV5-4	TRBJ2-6	CASSDGASGRSGANVLTF	TGTGCCAGCAGCGACGGGGCTAGCGGGAGAAGTGGGGCCAACGTCCTGACTTTC
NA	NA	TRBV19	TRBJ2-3	CASSIDHSSDTQYF	TGTGCCAGTAGTATAGATCATAGTTCGGATACGCAGTATTTT
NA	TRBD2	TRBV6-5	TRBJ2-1	CASSDPGLRQFF	TGTGCCAGCAGCGACCCGGGACTAAGGCAGTTCTTC